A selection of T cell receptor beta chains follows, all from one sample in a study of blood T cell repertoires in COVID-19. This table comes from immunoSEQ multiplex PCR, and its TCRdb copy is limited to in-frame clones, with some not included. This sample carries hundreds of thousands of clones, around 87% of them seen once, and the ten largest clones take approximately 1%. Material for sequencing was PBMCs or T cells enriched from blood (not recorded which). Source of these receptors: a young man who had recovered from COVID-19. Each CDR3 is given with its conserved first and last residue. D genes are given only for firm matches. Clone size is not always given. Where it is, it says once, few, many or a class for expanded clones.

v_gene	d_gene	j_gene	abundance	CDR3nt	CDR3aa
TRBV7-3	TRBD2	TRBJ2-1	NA	TGTGCCAGCAGCTTAAAGGGAGCTGCGGGAGGGCTTGGAACCTACAATGAGCAGTTCTTC	CASSLKGAAGGLGTYNEQFF
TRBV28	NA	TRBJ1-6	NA	TGTGCCAGCAGGTTGCGGGGGTTGGGACGCTCACCCCTCCACTTT	CASRLRGLGRSPLHF
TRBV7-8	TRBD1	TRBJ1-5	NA	TGTGCCAGCAGCTTTGAAGGGACAGGCCCTAATCAGCCCCAGCATTTT	CASSFEGTGPNQPQHF
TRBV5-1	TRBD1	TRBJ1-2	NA	TGCGCCAGCAGCCCCGGGACAGGGCCCTATGGCTACACCTTC	CASSPGTGPYGYTF
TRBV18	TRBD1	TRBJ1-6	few	TGTGCCAGCTCACCCAAGGAACAGGGGGCTAATAATTCACCCCTCCACTTT	CASSPKEQGANNSPLHF
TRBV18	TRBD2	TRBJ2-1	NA	TGTGCCAGCTCACCGGGACTAGCGGGCGAGCAGTTCTTC	CASSPGLAGEQFF
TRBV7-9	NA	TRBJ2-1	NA	TGTGCCAGCAGCTTGCTAGCGTACAATGAGCAGTTCTTC	CASSLLAYNEQFF
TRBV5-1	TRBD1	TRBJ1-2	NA	TGCGCCAGCCGAGAGACAGGGATTGATGGCTACACCTTC	CASRETGIDGYTF
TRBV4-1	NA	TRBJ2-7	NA	TGCGCCAGCAGCCAAGGGACAGTGGAATACGAGCAGTACTTC	CASSQGTVEYEQYF
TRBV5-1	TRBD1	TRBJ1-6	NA	TGCGCCAGCAGCCCGGTCCGGGACAGCTATAATTCACCCCTCCACTTT	CASSPVRDSYNSPLHF
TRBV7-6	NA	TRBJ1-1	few	TGTGCCAGCAGCGCCCGACAGAGACTGAACACTGAAGCTTTCTTT	CASSARQRLNTEAFF
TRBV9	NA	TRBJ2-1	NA	TGTGCCAGCAGCGTGCAGGGCCGGGATGAGCAGTTCTTC	CASSVQGRDEQFF
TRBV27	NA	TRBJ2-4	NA	TGTGCCAGCAGTTTAGAAGGCGCGGGGTTAGCCAAAAACATTCAGTACTTC	CASSLEGAGLAKNIQYF
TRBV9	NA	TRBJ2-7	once	TGTGCCAGCAGCGTAGGGACACCTCCCATTGAGCAGTACTTC	CASSVGTPPIEQYF
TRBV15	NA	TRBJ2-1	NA	TGTGCCACCAGCAGAGGTGGGGGGGCTCTCACTCTGTACAATGAGCAGTTCTTC	CATSRGGGALTLYNEQFF
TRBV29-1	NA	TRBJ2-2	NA	TGCAGCGTTGTAACTGGGAGCAACACCGGGGAGCTGTTTTTT	CSVVTGSNTGELFF
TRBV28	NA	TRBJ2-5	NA	TGTGCCAGCAGTTTAGGGGCCGCGGAGACCCAGTACTTC	CASSLGAAETQYF
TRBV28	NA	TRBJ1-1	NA	TGTGCCAGCAGTGCGGGACGGAGGAACACTGAAGCTTTCTTT	CASSAGRRNTEAFF
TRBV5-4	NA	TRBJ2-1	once	TGTGCCAGCAGCCCCGGAGCAGACTACAATGAGCAGTTCTTC	CASSPGADYNEQFF
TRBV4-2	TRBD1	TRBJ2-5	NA	TGTGCCAGCAGCCCTCACAGGGGCGCAGAAGAGACCCAGTACTTC	CASSPHRGAEETQYF
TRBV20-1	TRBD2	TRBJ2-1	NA	TGCAGTGCTAGTGGACTAGCGGATTACAATGAGCAGTTCTTC	CSASGLADYNEQFF
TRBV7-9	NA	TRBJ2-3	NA	TGTGCCAGCAGCTTACCGGGACTTGATTTACAGTATTTT	CASSLPGLDLQYF
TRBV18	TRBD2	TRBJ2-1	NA	TGTGCCAGCTCAGAGTCCACGGCGGGAGAACAGTTCTTC	CASSESTAGEQFF
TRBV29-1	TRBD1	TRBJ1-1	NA	TGCAGCGTTGAGGCAAGGACAGGGCGCACTGAAGCTTTCTTT	CSVEARTGRTEAFF
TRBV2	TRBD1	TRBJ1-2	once	TGTGCCAGCAGCCGACAGGGTATGGGCGGCTACACCTTC	CASSRQGMGGYTF
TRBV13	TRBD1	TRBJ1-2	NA	TGTGCCAGCAGCTCGGGCGACAGGGAGAGTCGTGATGGCTACACCTTC	CASSSGDRESRDGYTF
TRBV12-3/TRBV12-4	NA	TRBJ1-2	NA	TGTGCCAGCAGTTTAGCGCAGGGATATGGCTACACCTTC	CASSLAQGYGYTF
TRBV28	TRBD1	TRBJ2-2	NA	TGTGCCAGCAGACCCCAGGGGGAAGCCGGGGAGCTGTTTTTT	CASRPQGEAGELFF
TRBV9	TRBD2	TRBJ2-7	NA	TGTGCCAGCTCACTAGCGGGAGATAGCTCCTACGAGCAGTACTTC	CASSLAGDSSYEQYF
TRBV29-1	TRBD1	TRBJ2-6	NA	TGCAGCGTTGTCCCTACAGGGGGTAAGCGAAACGTCCTGACTTTC	CSVVPTGGKRNVLTF
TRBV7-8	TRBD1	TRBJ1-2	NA	TGTGCCAGCAGCCCAAGGGACAGGGTCGATGGCTACACCTTC	CASSPRDRVDGYTF
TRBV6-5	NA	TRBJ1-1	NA	TGTGCCAGCAGTTACGGGCAGGGTGGGTACGCTTTCTTT	CASSYGQGGYAFF
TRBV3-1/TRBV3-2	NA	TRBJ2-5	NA	TGTGCCAGCAGCCCGAGTGGTAGCGCCGGGGAGACCCAGTACTTC	CASSPSGSAGETQYF
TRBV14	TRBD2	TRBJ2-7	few	TGTGCCAGCAGCCAGGGACTAGCGACATACGAGCAGTACTTC	CASSQGLATYEQYF
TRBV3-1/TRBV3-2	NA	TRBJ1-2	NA	TGTGCCAGCAGCCTCCAGGGCCCGTATGGCTACACCTTC	CASSLQGPYGYTF
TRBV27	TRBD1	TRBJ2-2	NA	TGTGCCAGCAGTTCAACTTCAGGGGGTGGAACCGGGGAGCTGTTTTTT	CASSSTSGGGTGELFF
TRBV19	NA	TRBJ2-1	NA	TGTGCCAGTAGTTCTAGATACTACAATGAGCAGTTCTTC	CASSSRYYNEQFF
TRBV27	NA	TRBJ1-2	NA	TGTGCCAGCAGTTTAAATCGACAGGCGAGGGGCTACACCTTC	CASSLNRQARGYTF
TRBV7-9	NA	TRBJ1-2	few	TGTGCCAGCAGCTCAGGCAGAACCGGCTATGGCTACACCTTC	CASSSGRTGYGYTF
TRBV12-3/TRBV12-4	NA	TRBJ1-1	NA	TGTGCCAGCAGTTTAATGGTCAGAACTGAAGCTTTCTTT	CASSLMVRTEAFF
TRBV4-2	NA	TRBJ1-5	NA	TGTGCCAGCAGCTCCGACCGGGACACCTATAGCAATCAGCCCCAGCATTTT	CASSSDRDTYSNQPQHF
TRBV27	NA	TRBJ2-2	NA	TGTGCCAGCAGCCCCGTCCAAACTACCCTCAACCCCACCGGGGAGCTGTTTTTT	CASSPVQTTLNPTGELFF
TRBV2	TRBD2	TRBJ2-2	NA	TGTGCCAGCAGTGAAGGCGGGAGTGGCACCGGGGAGCTGTTTTTT	CASSEGGSGTGELFF
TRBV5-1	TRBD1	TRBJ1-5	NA	TGCGCCAGCAGCCCAGAGGGACAGAACAATCAGCCCCAGCATTTT	CASSPEGQNNQPQHF
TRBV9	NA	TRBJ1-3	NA	TGTGCCAGCAGCGTAGCTACCCAGGAAAACACCATATATTTT	CASSVATQENTIYF
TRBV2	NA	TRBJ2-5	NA	TGTGCCAGCAGAGTCAACAGGAACCAAGAGACCCAGTACTTC	CASRVNRNQETQYF
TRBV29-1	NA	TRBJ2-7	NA	TGCAGCGTTGAAGGCAGCTCCTACGAGCAGTACTTC	CSVEGSSYEQYF
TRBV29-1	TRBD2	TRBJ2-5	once	TGCAGCGTTGACTCTAGCGGGGAGACCCAGTACTTC	CSVDSSGETQYF
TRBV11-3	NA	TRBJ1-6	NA	TGTGCCAGCAGCTCTGATTCACCCCTCCACTTT	CASSSDSPLHF
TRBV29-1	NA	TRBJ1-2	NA	TGCAGCGTTGATGAGGACATTCAATCCTGGAGTCGAGGCTACACCTTC	CSVDEDIQSWSRGYTF
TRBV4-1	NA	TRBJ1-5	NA	TGCGCCAGCAGCCAGTACCCCAGGGGACAGCCCCAGCATTTT	CASSQYPRGQPQHF
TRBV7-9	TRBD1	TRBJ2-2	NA	TGTGCCAGCAGCTTAGACGACAGGGGAATGGGGGAGCTGTTTTTT	CASSLDDRGMGELFF
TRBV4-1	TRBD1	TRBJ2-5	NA	TGCGCCAGCAGCCAAGGGTGGGACAGGGGAGAGACCCAGTACTTC	CASSQGWDRGETQYF
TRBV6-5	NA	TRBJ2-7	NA	TGTGCCAGCAGTTACTCCAGCCCCAACAGGGCATCGGCGCAGTACTTC	CASSYSSPNRASAQYF
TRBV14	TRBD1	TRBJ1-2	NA	TGTGCCAGCAGCCAAGGAGGGACAGGGACTCATGGCTACACCTTC	CASSQGGTGTHGYTF
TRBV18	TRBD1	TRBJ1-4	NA	TGTGCCAGCTCACCGGGACAGGGGAGGGAAAAACTGTTTTTT	CASSPGQGREKLFF